These T cell receptor beta chains were read from a single sample in a study of identical twins. TCRdb called the 5' RACE reads again in MiXCR, with one record for every CDR3 protein. Seen here are hundreds of thousands of distinct CDR3 sequences, around an eighth observed once, and the top ten hold approximately 8.8%. The specimen sequenced was memory (CD45RO+) T cells sorted from blood. The receptor set was obtained from a woman aged 18 to 35 in good health. CDR3s include the opening cysteine and the closing phenylalanine or tryptophan. The D gene is left open where the match is weak.

j_gene	v_gene	d_gene	CDR3aa
TRBJ2-5	TRBV7-3	.	CASSLGPTETQYF
TRBJ2-7	TRBV6-5	TRBD2	CASSYHGLAGAYEQYF
TRBJ2-5	TRBV5-1	.	CASSLGDSAQETQYF
TRBJ1-1	TRBV9	.	CASSAGVENTEAFF
TRBJ2-7	TRBV6-2/TRBV6-3	.	CASSPGAGWQYF
TRBJ1-1	TRBV20-1	.	CSARQQAGQSEAFF
TRBJ2-7	TRBV28	TRBD2	CASSRPGTSGYEQYF
TRBJ2-4	TRBV20-1	.	CSASAQSRDIQYF
TRBJ2-7	TRBV30	TRBD1	CAWGYGTGSYEQYF
TRBJ1-4	TRBV5-1	.	CASSFYSPSEKLFF
TRBJ1-2	TRBV5-8	TRBD1	CASSWTGGGGRNYGYTF
TRBJ2-3	TRBV27	.	CASSSLRDGAADTQYF
TRBJ2-5	TRBV2	.	CASVLQETQYF
TRBJ2-5	TRBV19	.	CASSLLTAGKETQYF
TRBJ1-5	TRBV18	.	CASSPEAPDRSNQPQHF
TRBJ2-3	TRBV12-3/TRBV12-4	TRBD2	CASKNRLAGGLDTQYF
TRBJ2-5	TRBV7-2	.	CASSPWKETQYF
TRBJ2-2	TRBV20-1	.	CSATLAGSDTGELFF
TRBJ2-1	TRBV20-1	TRBD1	CSARRQGSYNEQFF
TRBJ2-1	TRBV27	TRBD2	CASSPGLAGLKEQFF
TRBJ2-1	TRBV14	.	CASSLNSRVNEQFF
TRBJ1-1	TRBV12-3/TRBV12-4	TRBD1	CASSLAGGGYTEAFF
TRBJ2-2	TRBV7-6	TRBD1	CASSSTGLRTGELFF
TRBJ2-1	TRBV12-3/TRBV12-4	TRBD2	CASSRDYNNEQFF
TRBJ1-5	TRBV5-6	.	CASNRRAGNQPQHF
TRBJ2-4	TRBV20-1	TRBD2	CSAREAVGRGQNIQYF
TRBJ2-2	TRBV2	.	CASSEAPSHTTGELFF
TRBJ1-1	TRBV4-1	.	CASSQDPRTEAFF
TRBJ2-5	TRBV9	.	CASSGQERQETQYF
TRBJ1-6	TRBV7-3	.	CASSPNHSSNSPLHF
TRBJ2-7	TRBV19	.	CASSPLPPWTGRGYEQYF
TRBJ2-1	TRBV10-3	TRBD2	CAITAGLAIPNEQFF
TRBJ2-7	TRBV7-9	.	CASSLGGVDEGYEQYF
TRBJ2-5	TRBV12-3/TRBV12-4	TRBD2	CASSSGTRGGETQYF
TRBJ2-1	TRBV3-1	TRBD2	CASSLPAGNRCEQFF
TRBJ2-3	TRBV30	.	CAWEVSSTDTQYF
TRBJ2-4	TRBV6-5	.	CASSSTSKNIQYF
TRBJ2-3	TRBV6-5	.	CASSYGRPTDTQYF
TRBJ1-1	TRBV20-1	.	CSARLGTVRMNTEAFF
TRBJ2-3	TRBV6-2/TRBV6-3	.	CASSYGDTQYF
TRBJ1-5	TRBV3-1	TRBD1	CASSLSGGSQPQHF
TRBJ2-1	TRBV12-3/TRBV12-4	TRBD1	CASSPLTGRKFF
TRBJ1-6	TRBV14	TRBD1	CASSRWTGYNSPLHF
TRBJ1-6	TRBV12-3/TRBV12-4	TRBD1	CASRGQGANSPLHF
TRBJ2-5	TRBV6-1	TRBD2	CASSQRGGYETQYF
TRBJ1-5	TRBV27	.	CASQKGYGRQNQPQHF
TRBJ2-6	TRBV6-5	.	CAAQGGANVLTF
TRBJ1-1	TRBV7-9	TRBD1	CASSKTGGRNTEAFF
TRBJ2-3	TRBV20-1	.	CSAISRAQDTQYF
TRBJ2-3	TRBV20-1	.	CSARNGPGTDTQYF
TRBJ1-2	TRBV15	TRBD1	CATSSGQASNYGYTF
TRBJ2-2	TRBV7-9	.	CASSPSMAIVTGELFF